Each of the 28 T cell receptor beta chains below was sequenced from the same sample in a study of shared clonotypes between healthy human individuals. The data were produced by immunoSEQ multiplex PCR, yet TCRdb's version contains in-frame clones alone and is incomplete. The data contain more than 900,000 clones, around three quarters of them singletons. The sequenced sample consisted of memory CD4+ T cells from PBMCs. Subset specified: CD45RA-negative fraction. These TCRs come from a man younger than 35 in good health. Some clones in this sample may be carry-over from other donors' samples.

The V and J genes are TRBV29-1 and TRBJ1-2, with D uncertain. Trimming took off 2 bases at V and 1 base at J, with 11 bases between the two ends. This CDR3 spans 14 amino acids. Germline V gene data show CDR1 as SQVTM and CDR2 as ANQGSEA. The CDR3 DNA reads TGCAGCGTTGAATCAACGGCTTTTAACTATGGCTACACCTTC. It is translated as CSVESTAFNYGYTF. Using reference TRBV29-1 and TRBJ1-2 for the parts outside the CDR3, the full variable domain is SAVISQKPSRDICQRGTSLTIQCQVDSQVTMMFWYRQQPGQSLTLIATANQGSEATYESGFVIDKFPISRPNLTFSTLTVSNMSPEDSSIYLCSVESTAFNYGYTFGSGTRLTVV.

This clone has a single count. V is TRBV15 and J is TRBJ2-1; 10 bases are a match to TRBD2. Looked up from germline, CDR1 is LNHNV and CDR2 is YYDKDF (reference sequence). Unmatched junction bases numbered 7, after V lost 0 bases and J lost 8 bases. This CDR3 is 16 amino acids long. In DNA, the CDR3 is TGTGCCACCAGCAGAGATCGAGCGGGAGGGGTATATGAGCAGTTCTTC. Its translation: CATSRDRAGGVYEQFF.

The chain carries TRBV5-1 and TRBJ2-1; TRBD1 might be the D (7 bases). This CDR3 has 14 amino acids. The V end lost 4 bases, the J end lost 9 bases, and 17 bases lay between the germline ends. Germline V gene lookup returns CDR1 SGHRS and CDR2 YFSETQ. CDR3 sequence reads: CASSPGGSNLEQFF. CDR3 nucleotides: TGCGCCAGCAGCCCAGGGGGGAGTAATCTTGAGCAGTTCTTC. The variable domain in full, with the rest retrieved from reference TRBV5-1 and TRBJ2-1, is KAGVTQTPRYLIKTRGQQVTLSCSPISGHRSVSWYQQTPGQGLQFLFEYFSETQRNKGNFPGRFSGRQFSNSRSEMNVSTLELGDSALYLCASSPGGSNLEQFFGPGTRLTVL.

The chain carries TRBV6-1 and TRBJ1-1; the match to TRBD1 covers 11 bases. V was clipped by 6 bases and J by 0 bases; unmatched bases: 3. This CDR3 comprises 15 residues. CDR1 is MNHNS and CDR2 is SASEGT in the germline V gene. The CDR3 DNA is TGTGCCAGCAGACCGGGACAGGGGGTGAACACTGAAGCTTTCTTT. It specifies CASRPGQGVNTEAFF.

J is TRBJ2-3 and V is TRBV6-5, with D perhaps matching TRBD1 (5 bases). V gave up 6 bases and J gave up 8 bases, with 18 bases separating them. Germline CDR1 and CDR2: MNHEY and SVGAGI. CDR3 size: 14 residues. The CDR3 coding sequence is TGTGCCAGCAGGAGGACAATCCTACCGGGTACGCAGTATTTT. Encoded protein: CASRRTILPGTQYF.

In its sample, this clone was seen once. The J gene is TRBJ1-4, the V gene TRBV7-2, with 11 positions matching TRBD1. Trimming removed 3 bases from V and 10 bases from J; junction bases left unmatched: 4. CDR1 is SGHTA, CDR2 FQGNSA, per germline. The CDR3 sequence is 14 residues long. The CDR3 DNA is TGTGCCAGCAGCTTCCGGGACAGGGGGGGAAAACTGTTTTTT. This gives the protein CASSFRDRGGKLFF.

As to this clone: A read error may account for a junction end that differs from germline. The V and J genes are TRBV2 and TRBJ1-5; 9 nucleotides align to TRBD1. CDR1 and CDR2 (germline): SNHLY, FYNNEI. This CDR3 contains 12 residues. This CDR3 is CASRDRALVTVF. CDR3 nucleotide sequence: TGTGCCAGCCGGGACAGGGCCCTGGTTACGGTTTTT.

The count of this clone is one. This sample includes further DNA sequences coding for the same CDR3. Here the CDR3 reads CASSPGLAGVYEQYF. For the CDR3, the DNA is TGTGCCAGCTCACCAGGCCTAGCGGGAGTTTACGAGCAGTACTTC. This sequence joins TRBV18 and TRBJ2-7; 10 nucleotides match TRBD2. V was pared by 2 bases and J by 4 bases, with 5 bases of the junction left unmatched. Germline V gene data show CDR1 as KGHSH and CDR2 as LQKENI. The CDR3 spans 15 residues.

For the CDR3, the DNA is TGTGCCAGCAGTATAGCGGGAGGCTTCACAGATACGCAGTATTTT. This sequence encodes CASSIAGGFTDTQYF. V gene TRBV7-3 combines with J gene TRBJ2-3; 10 bases are a match to TRBD2. The CDR3 is 15 residues long. J lost 2 bases, V lost 6 bases, and 5 bases had no gene match. Germline values: CDR1 SGHTA, CDR2 FQGTGA.

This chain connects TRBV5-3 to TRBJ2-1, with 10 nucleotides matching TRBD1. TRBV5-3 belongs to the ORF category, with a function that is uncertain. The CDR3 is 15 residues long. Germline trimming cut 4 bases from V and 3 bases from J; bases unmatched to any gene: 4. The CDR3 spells CARSHRDRGYNEQFF. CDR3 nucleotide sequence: TGTGCCAGAAGCCACCGGGACAGGGGCTACAATGAGCAGTTCTTC.

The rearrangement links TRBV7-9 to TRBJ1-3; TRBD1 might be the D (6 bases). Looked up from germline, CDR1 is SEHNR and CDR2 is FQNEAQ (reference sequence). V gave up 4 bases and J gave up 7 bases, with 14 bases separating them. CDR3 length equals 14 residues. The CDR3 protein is CASSSRTVLNTIYF. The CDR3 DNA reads TGTGCCAGCAGCTCCCGGACAGTCCTCAACACCATATATTTT.

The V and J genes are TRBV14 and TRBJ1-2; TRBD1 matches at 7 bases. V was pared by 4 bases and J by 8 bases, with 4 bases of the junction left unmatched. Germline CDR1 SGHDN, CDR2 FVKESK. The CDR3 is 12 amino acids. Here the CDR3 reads CASSRQGLGYTF. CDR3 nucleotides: TGTGCCAGCAGCCGACAGGGCTTAGGCTACACCTTC. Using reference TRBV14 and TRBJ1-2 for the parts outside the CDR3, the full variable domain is EAGVTQFPSHSVIEKGQTVTLRCDPISGHDNLYWYRRVMGKEIKFLLHFVKESKQDESGMPNNRFLAERTGGTYSTLKVQPAELEDSGVYFCASSRQGLGYTFGSGTRLTVV.

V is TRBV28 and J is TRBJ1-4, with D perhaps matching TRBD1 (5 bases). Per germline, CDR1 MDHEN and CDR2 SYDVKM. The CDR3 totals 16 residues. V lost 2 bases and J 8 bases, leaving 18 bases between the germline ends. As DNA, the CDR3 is TGTGCCAGCAGTTTAGGCTCGCCAGGGTATATGGAAAAACTGTTTTTT. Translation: CASSLGSPGYMEKLFF.

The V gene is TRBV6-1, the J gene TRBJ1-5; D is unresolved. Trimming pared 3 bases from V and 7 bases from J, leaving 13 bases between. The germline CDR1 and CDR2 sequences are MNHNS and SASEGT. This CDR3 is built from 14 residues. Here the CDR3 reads CASSEGWVSQPQHF. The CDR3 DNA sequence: TGTGCCAGCAGTGAGGGGTGGGTGAGCCAGCCCCAGCATTTT.

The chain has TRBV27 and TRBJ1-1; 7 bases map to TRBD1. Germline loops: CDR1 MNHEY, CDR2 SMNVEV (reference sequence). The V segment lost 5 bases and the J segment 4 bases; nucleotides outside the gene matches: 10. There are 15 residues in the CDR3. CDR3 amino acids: CASSAAGGSGTEAFF. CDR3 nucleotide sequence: TGTGCCAGCAGTGCCGCAGGGGGATCGGGCACTGAAGCTTTCTTT.

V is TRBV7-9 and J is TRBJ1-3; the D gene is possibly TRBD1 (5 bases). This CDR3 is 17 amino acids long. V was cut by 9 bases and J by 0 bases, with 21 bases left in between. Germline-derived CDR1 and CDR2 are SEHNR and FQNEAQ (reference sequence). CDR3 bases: TGTGCCAGTCCCGGAGAAGGAGGGGACTTCTCTGGAAACACCATATATTTT. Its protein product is CASPGEGGDFSGNTIYF.

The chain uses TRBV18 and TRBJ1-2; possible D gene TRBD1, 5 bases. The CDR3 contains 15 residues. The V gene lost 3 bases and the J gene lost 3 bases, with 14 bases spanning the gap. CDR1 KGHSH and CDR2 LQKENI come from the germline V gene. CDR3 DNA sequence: TGTGCCAGCTCACCGTTCCTCGGGGGTGACTATGGCTACACCTTC. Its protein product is CASSPFLGGDYGYTF.

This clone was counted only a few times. CDR3 DNA: TGTGCCAGCAGTGAGTACCAGGATGAGCAGTTCTTC. Translation gives CASSEYQDEQFF. This chain connects TRBV6-1 to TRBJ2-1; D call uncertain. Between the trimmed V and J ends, which lost 3 bases and 8 bases, there was a span of 8 bases. The germline gives CDR1 MNHNS, CDR2 SASEGT. There are 12 residues in the CDR3.

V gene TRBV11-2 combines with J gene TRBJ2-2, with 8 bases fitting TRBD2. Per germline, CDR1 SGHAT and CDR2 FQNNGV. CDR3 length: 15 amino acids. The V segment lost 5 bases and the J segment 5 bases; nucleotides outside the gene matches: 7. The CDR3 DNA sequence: TGTGCCAGCAGCCCTAGCCGGGAGGGGACCGGGGAGCTGTTTTTT. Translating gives CASSPSREGTGELFF. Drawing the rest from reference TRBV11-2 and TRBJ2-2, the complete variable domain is EAGVAQSPRYKIIEKRQSVAFWCNPISGHATLYWYQQILGQGPKLLIQFQNNGVVDDSQLPKDRFSAERLKGVDSTLKIQPAKLEDSAVYLCASSPSREGTGELFFGEGSRLTVL.

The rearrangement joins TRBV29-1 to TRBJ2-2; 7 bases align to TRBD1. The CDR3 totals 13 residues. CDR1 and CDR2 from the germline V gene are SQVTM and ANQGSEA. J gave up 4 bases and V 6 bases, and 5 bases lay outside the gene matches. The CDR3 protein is CSVGQVLTGELFF. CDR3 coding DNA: TGCAGCGTAGGACAGGTCCTCACCGGGGAGCTGTTTTTT.

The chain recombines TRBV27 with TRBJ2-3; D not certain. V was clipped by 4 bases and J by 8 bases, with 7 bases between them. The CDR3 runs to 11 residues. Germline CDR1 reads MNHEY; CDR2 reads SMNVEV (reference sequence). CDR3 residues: CASSSATTQYF. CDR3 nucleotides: TGTGCCAGCAGTTCCGCCACTACGCAGTATTTT.

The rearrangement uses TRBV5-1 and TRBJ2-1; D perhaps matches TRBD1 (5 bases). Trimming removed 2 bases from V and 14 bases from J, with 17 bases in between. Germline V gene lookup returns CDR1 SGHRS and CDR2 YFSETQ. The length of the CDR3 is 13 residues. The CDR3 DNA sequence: TGCGCCAGCAGCTTTCAGCTTGCGACAGATGAGTTCTTC. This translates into CASSFQLATDEFF.

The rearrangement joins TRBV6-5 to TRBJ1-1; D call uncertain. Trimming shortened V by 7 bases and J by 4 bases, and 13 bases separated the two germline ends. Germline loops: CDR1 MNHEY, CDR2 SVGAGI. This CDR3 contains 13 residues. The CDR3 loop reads CASTLTSRTEAFF. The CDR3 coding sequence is TGTGCCAGCACCCTAACGTCGCGCACTGAAGCTTTCTTT.

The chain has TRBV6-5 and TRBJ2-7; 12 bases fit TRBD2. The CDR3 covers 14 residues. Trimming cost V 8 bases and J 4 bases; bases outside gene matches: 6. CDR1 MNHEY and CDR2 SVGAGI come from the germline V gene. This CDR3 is CASSPGTSGYEQYF. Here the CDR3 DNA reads TGTGCCAGCTCACCCGGGACTAGCGGGTACGAGCAGTACTTC.

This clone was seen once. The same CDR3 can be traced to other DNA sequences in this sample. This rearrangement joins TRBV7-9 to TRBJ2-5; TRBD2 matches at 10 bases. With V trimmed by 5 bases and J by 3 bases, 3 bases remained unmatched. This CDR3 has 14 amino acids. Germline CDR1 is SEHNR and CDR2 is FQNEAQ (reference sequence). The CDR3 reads CASSPGLAEETQYF. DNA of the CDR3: TGTGCCAGCAGCCCCGGACTAGCGGAAGAGACCCAGTACTTC.

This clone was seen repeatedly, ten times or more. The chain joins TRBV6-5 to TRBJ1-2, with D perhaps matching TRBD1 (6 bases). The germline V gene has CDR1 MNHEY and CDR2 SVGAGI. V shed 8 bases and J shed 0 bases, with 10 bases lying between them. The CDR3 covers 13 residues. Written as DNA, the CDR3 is TGTGCCAGCCGGACAGATTCTAACTATGGCTACACCTTC. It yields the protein CASRTDSNYGYTF.

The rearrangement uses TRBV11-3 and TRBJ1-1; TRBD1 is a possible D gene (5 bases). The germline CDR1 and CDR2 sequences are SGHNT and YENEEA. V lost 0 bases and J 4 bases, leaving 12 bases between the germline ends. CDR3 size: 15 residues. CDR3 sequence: CASSLESTAGTEAFF. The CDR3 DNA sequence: TGTGCCAGCAGCTTAGAATCGACAGCCGGCACTGAAGCTTTCTTT.

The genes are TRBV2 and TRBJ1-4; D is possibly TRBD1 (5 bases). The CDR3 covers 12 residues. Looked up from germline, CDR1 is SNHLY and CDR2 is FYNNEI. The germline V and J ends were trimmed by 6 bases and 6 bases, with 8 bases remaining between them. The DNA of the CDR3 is TGTGCCAGCAGCCAGGGCCATGAAAAACTGTTTTTT. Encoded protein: CASSQGHEKLFF.